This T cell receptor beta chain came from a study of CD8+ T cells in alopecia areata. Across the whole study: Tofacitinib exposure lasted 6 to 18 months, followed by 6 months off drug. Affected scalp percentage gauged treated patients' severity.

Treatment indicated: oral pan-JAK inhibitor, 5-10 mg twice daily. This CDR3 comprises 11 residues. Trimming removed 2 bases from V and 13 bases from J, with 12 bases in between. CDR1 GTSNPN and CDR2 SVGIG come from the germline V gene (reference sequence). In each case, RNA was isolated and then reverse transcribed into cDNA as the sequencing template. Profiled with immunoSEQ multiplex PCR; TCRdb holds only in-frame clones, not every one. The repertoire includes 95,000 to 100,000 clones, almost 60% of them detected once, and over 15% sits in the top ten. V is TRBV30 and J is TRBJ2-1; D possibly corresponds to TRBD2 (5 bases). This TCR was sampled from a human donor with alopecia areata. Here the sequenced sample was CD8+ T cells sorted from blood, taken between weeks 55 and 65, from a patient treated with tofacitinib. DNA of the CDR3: TGTGCCTGGAGTCCGGGAAACCTTCAGTTCTTC. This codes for CAWSPGNLQFF.